The present T cell receptor (beta chain) was sequenced within a study of T cells in Graves' hyperthyroidism and ophthalmopathy. From RNA transcripts, TCR beta CDR3 regions were amplified. A first-round RT-PCR of the TCR CDR3 used the HTBI primer set. Via MiXCR, TCRdb re-called the multiplex PCR reads, giving one row per CDR3 protein. This table has a few hundred thousand distinct CDR3 sequences, 13% to 15% appearing once. This clonotype was observed a few times. Its antigen is not known. V shed 3 bases and J shed 13 bases, with 16 bases lying between them. CDR3 size: 12 residues. The germline V gene has CDR1 SGDLS and CDR2 YYNGEE. Patients aged 18 to 65 had newly diagnosed hyperthyroidism lasting under 2 months. Study-wide results and limits: Model-based prediction identified ophthalmopathy a median around 6.5 months prior to its onset. Ophthalmopathy could be told apart from stable hyperthyroidism with a 13 V-J model.

The specimen was blood. The TCR comes from a woman aged 40 to 50 with Graves' hyperthyroidism that later progressed to Graves' ophthalmopathy. J is TRBJ2-5 and V is TRBV9; weak D call: TRBD1 (6 bases). In DNA form, the CDR3 reads TGTGCCAGCAGCGACCCCTCCGGGACAACGTACTTC. This codes for CASSDPSGTTYF.